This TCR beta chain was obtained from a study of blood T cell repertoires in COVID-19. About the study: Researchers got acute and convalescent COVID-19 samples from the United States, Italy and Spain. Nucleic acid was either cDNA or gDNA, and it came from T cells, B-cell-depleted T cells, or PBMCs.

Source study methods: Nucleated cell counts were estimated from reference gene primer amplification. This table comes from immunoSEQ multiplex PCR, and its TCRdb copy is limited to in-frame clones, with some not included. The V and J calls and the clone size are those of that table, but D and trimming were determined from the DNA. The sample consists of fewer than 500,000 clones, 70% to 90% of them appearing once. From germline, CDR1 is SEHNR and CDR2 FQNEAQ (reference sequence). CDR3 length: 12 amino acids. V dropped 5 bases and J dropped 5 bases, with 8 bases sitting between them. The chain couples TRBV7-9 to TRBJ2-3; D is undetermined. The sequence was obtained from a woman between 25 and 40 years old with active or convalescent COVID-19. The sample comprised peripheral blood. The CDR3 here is CASSTGVDTQYF. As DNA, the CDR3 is TGTGCCAGCAGCACGGGTGTAGATACGCAGTATTTT.